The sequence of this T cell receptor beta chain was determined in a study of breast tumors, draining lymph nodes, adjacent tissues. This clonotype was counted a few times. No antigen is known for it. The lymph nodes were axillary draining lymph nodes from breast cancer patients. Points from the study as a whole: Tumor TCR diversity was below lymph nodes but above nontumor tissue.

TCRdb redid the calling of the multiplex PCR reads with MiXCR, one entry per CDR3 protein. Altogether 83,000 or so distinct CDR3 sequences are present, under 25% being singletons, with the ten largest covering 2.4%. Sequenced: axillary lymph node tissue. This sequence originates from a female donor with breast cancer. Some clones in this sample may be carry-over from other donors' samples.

CDR3 nucleotides: TGTGCCAGCACTGATGCGGGAGAAGACGAGCAGTACTTC. Its protein is CASTDAGEDEQYF. The chain has TRBV28 and TRBJ2-7; 7 nucleotides match TRBD2. Germline V CDR1 and CDR2: MDHEN, SYDVKM. CDR3 size: 13 residues. After removal of 7 bases from V and 5 bases from J, the junction contained 8 bases not matched to a gene.